Following are 18 T cell receptor beta chains from one sample sequenced in a study of cytomegalovirus exposure and HLA in healthy donors. TCRdb keeps only in-frame clones here, not all; method: immunoSEQ multiplex PCR. The data show under 150,000 clones, roughly 86% seen once. Sequencing input: PBMCs. These receptors all come from a man aged 18 to 29 in good health and CMV-seropositive.

This clone showed up just once. J is TRBJ2-1 and V is TRBV5-1, with TRBD2 identical over 7 bases. Germline trimming cut 5 bases from V and 10 bases from J; bases unmatched to any gene: 15. In germline, CDR1 is SGHRS, CDR2 YFSETQ. The CDR3 has 15 amino acids. CDR3 sequence: CASRLTGTRGEEQFF. The CDR3 bases are TGCGCCAGCAGGTTGACCGGGACCCGGGGGGAAGAGCAGTTCTTC.

This chain connects TRBV14 to TRBJ2-7, with 11 bases that match TRBD2. Germline V lookup: CDR1 SGHDN, CDR2 FVKESK. This CDR3 has 18 amino acids. V gave up 2 bases and J gave up 6 bases; unmatched junction bases: 15. The CDR3 DNA is TGTGCCAGCAGCCAACTATCCTCTAGCGGGAGGTCCTGGGGCGAGCAGTACTTC. As protein: CASSQLSSSGRSWGEQYF.

The CDR3 DNA reads as TGTGCCAGCAGCCCGGGAGGACTCGTTGCCTACGAGCAGTACTTC. Translation: CASSPGGLVAYEQYF. This chain links TRBV11-3 with TRBJ2-7, with 7 bases fitting TRBD2. The CDR3 runs 15 residues. Germline V lookup: CDR1 SGHNT, CDR2 YENEEA. The J segment lost 2 bases and the V segment lost 5 bases, leaving 9 bases of the junction unmatched.

The count of this clone is one. The CDR3 DNA sequence: TGCGCCAGCAGCCCCGGAGAGTATAGCAATCAGCCCCAGCATTTT. This encodes CASSPGEYSNQPQHF. The rearrangement uses TRBV4-1 and TRBJ1-5; D is uncertain. The ends were cut back, 4 bases at V and 0 bases at J, with 10 bases in the middle. Per the germline V gene, CDR1 is MGHRA and CDR2 is YSYEKL. The CDR3 contains 15 residues.

This clone was detected only once. CDR3 loop: CSVTTGSGNQPQHF. CDR3 nucleotides: TGCAGCGTTACGACAGGGTCAGGAAATCAGCCCCAGCATTTT. The rearrangement links TRBV29-1 to TRBJ1-5, with 7 bases fitting TRBD1. The V segment lost 5 bases and the J segment 4 bases; nucleotides outside the gene matches: 8. CDR1 SQVTM and CDR2 ANQGSEA come from the germline V gene. This CDR3 comprises 14 residues. The full variable domain, its missing parts supplied by reference TRBV29-1 and TRBJ1-5, is SAVISQKPSRDICQRGTSLTIQCQVDSQVTMMFWYRQQPGQSLTLIATANQGSEATYESGFVIDKFPISRPNLTFSTLTVSNMSPEDSSIYLCSVTTGSGNQPQHFGDGTRLSIL.

V and J are TRBV7-9 and TRBJ1-1; unclear D gene. There are 11 residues in the CDR3. Deletions cut 5 bases from V and 6 bases from J, with 7 bases between. In germline, CDR1 is SEHNR, CDR2 FQNEAQ (reference sequence). The CDR3, as DNA: TGTGCCAGCAGCGCGACTGCTGAAGCTTTCTTT. Protein: CASSATAEAFF.

V and J are TRBV27 and TRBJ2-4, with D unresolved. Trimming shortened V by 8 bases and J by 4 bases, and 18 bases separated the two germline ends. The CDR3 has 15 residues. Germline assignment: CDR1 MNHEY and CDR2 SMNVEV (reference sequence). The CDR3 nucleotides are TGTGCCAGCCGGTTGACCACGAAGGAGAAAAACATTCAGTACTTC. Translated: CASRLTTKEKNIQYF.

This clone was observed a single time. This chain links TRBV6-1 with TRBJ2-7; D gene ambiguous. Germline V CDR1 and CDR2: MNHNS, SASEGT. The CDR3 length is 14 residues. Trimming took 3 bases from V and 1 from J, leaving 10 bases between them. The chain's CDR3 is CASSDLTDSYEQYF. DNA for the CDR3: TGTGCCAGCAGTGACTTGACTGATTCCTACGAGCAGTACTTC.

The chain employs TRBV11-3 and TRBJ2-1, with D hard to call. This CDR3 is built from 12 residues. Germline CDR1 SGHNT, CDR2 YENEEA. V dropped 2 bases and J dropped 9 bases, with 8 bases sitting between them. The CDR3, as DNA: TGTGCCAGCAGCTTAATCGCAGGTGAGCAGTTCTTC. This translates into CASSLIAGEQFF. Full variable domain (remainder filled in from reference TRBV11-3 and TRBJ2-1): EAGVVQSPRYKIIEKKQPVAFWCNPISGHNTLYWYLQNLGQGPELLIRYENEEAVDDSQLPKDRFSAERLKGVDSTLKIQPAELGDSAVYLCASSLIAGEQFFGPGTRLTVL.

The chain recombines TRBV5-6 with TRBJ1-2; D is undetermined. The CDR3 consists of 12 residues. V lost 4 bases to trimming and J lost 7 bases, with 11 bases between them. CDR1 and CDR2 from the germline V gene are SGHDT and YYEEEE. In DNA, the CDR3 is TGTGCCAGCAGCCCTTCTCGAGGTGGCTACACCTTC. Encoded protein: CASSPSRGGYTF.

The CDR3 bases are TGTGCCTGGAGTCCTTCCGCGGGGGTAGGACAAGAGACCCAGTACTTC. Its translation: CAWSPSAGVGQETQYF. V is TRBV30 and J is TRBJ2-5; TRBD2 matches 7 bases. Per germline, CDR1 GTSNPN and CDR2 SVGIG (reference sequence). This CDR3 is 16 amino acids long. The trim removed 2 bases at V and 2 bases at J, leaving 11 bases unmatched.

The chain uses TRBV19 and TRBJ1-5, with D possibly matching TRBD1 (5 bases). This CDR3 is built from 17 residues. Germline V gene data show CDR1 as LNHDA and CDR2 as SQIVND (reference sequence). Trimming took off 2 bases at V and 0 bases at J, with 14 bases between the two ends. CDR3 DNA: TGTGCCAGTAGTATAACCCAGACAGAGTATAGCAATCAGCCCCAGCATTTT. Its translation: CASSITQTEYSNQPQHF.

The chain joins TRBV11-2 to TRBJ2-5; the D gene is possibly TRBD2 (5 bases). The germline CDR1 and CDR2 sequences are SGHAT and FQNNGV. The V end was cut by 5 bases, the J end by 1 base, with 11 bases between. The CDR3 has 14 residues. The CDR3 region is CASSQRGLQETQYF. The DNA of the CDR3 is TGTGCCAGCAGCCAGAGAGGGCTCCAAGAGACCCAGTACTTC.

This chain links TRBV18 with TRBJ2-1; the D gene is possibly TRBD2 (5 bases). CDR1 and CDR2 from the germline V gene are KGHSH and LQKENI. The CDR3 length is 15 residues. V was clipped by 1 base and J by 6 bases, with 13 bases between them. The CDR3 is CASSPRALARNEQFF. The CDR3, as DNA: TGTGCCAGCTCACCACGGGCGCTAGCTCGCAATGAGCAGTTCTTC.

V and J are TRBV18 and TRBJ2-7, with 7 bases that match TRBD2. This CDR3 comprises 17 residues. Germline V lookup: CDR1 KGHSH, CDR2 LQKENI. J lost 2 bases, V lost 2 bases, and 12 bases had no gene match. Here the CDR3 DNA reads TGTGCCAGCTCACCAAAGGGCGCCGGGGGGAGGCCCTACGAGCAGTACTTC. Protein sequence: CASSPKGAGGRPYEQYF.

The chain recombines TRBV6-1 with TRBJ2-7, with a tentative D call TRBD2 (6 bases). Trimming removed 11 bases at V and 3 bases at J, with 14 bases between. The CDR3 extends over 12 amino acids. The germline gives CDR1 MNHNS, CDR2 SASEGT. CDR3 loop: CAFTGRDYEQYF. The CDR3 coding sequence is TGTGCCTTTACCGGGCGGGACTACGAGCAGTACTTC.

The J gene is TRBJ1-1, the V gene TRBV11-2; 7 bases are a match to TRBD1. In germline, CDR1 is SGHAT, CDR2 FQNNGV. V shed 5 bases and J 0 bases; nucleotides not matched to a gene: 9. The CDR3 length is 16 residues. This CDR3 reads CASSSPSGQMNTEAFF. Here the CDR3 DNA reads TGTGCCAGCAGCAGCCCGTCGGGACAGATGAACACTGAAGCTTTCTTT.

The V gene is TRBV5-1, the J gene TRBJ2-1, with D perhaps matching TRBD2 (6 bases). The CDR3 extends over 13 amino acids. V dropped 0 bases and J dropped 9 bases, with 10 bases sitting between them. In germline, CDR1 is SGHRS, CDR2 YFSETQ. CDR3 residues: CASSLGTEGEQFF. The CDR3 nucleotides are TGCGCCAGCAGCTTGGGGACGGAGGGTGAGCAGTTCTTC. Full variable domain (missing parts from reference TRBV5-1 and TRBJ2-1): KAGVTQTPRYLIKTRGQQVTLSCSPISGHRSVSWYQQTPGQGLQFLFEYFSETQRNKGNFPGRFSGRQFSNSRSEMNVSTLELGDSALYLCASSLGTEGEQFFGPGTRLTVL.